The rows below give T cell receptor beta chains drawn from one sample of a study of T cell responses to AZD1222 COVID-19 vaccine. Data came from immunoSEQ multiplex PCR; TCRdb stores just in-frame clones and leaves some out. The sample holds some 140,000 clones, approximately 91% seen once. This specimen consisted of peripheral blood, obtained on day 0 of AZD1222 vaccination. These receptors all come from an adult in good health. CDR3s include the opening cysteine and the closing phenylalanine or tryptophan. The order of the fields is D gene, V gene, J gene, clone size, CDR3 protein, CDR3 DNA. D genes are given only for firm matches. The size entry is marked missing in some rows and otherwise reads once, few, many or a size class.

d_gene: -; v_gene: TRBV9; j_gene: TRBJ1-4; abundance: -; CDR3aa: CASSVGGATNEKLFF; CDR3nt: TGTGCCAGCAGCGTAGGGGGAGCAACTAATGAAAAACTGTTTTTT
d_gene: TRBD2; v_gene: TRBV11-3; j_gene: TRBJ2-2; abundance: -; CDR3aa: CASRPGTTNTGELFF; CDR3nt: TGTGCCAGCAGGCCCGGGACTACTAACACCGGGGAGCTGTTTTTT
d_gene: -; v_gene: TRBV15; j_gene: TRBJ1-1; abundance: -; CDR3aa: CATSRGEVEAFF; CDR3nt: TGTGCCACCAGCAGAGGGGAGGTGGAAGCTTTCTTT
d_gene: -; v_gene: TRBV28; j_gene: TRBJ2-7; abundance: once; CDR3aa: CASSTSLSPDRSGAYEQYF; CDR3nt: TGTGCCAGCAGCACAAGTTTATCTCCCGACAGGTCGGGGGCCTACGAGCAGTACTTC
d_gene: -; v_gene: TRBV29-1; j_gene: TRBJ1-5; abundance: -; CDR3aa: CSVDTGYNQPQHF; CDR3nt: TGCAGCGTTGATACTGGATACAATCAGCCCCAGCATTTT
d_gene: TRBD2; v_gene: TRBV7-9; j_gene: TRBJ2-1; abundance: -; CDR3aa: CASSSGLAGRGEQFF; CDR3nt: TGTGCCAGCAGCTCGGGACTAGCGGGCCGGGGGGAGCAGTTCTTC
d_gene: -; v_gene: TRBV10-2; j_gene: TRBJ2-2; abundance: -; CDR3aa: CASSEAGELFF; CDR3nt: TGCGCCAGCAGTGAGGCCGGGGAGCTGTTTTTT
d_gene: -; v_gene: TRBV6-5; j_gene: TRBJ2-5; abundance: -; CDR3aa: CASSYEGTVQETQYF; CDR3nt: TGTGCCAGCAGTTACGAAGGGACCGTCCAAGAGACCCAGTACTTC
d_gene: TRBD1; v_gene: TRBV18; j_gene: TRBJ1-3; abundance: few; CDR3aa: CASSPPQQGANFLSGNTIYF; CDR3nt: TGTGCCAGCTCACCACCCCAACAGGGGGCGAATTTCCTCTCTGGAAACACCATATATTTT
d_gene: TRBD2; v_gene: TRBV28; j_gene: TRBJ2-7; abundance: once; CDR3aa: CASVLVRGLAGGNEQYF; CDR3nt: TGTGCCAGCGTTTTGGTCAGAGGACTAGCGGGAGGCAACGAGCAGTACTTC
d_gene: -; v_gene: TRBV10-3; j_gene: TRBJ2-3; abundance: -; CDR3aa: CAISQPSGRADTQYF; CDR3nt: TGTGCCATCAGCCAGCCATCCGGTAGGGCAGATACGCAGTATTTT
d_gene: -; v_gene: TRBV23-1; j_gene: TRBJ1-1; abundance: -; CDR3aa: CASSPDNGRGTEAFF; CDR3nt: TGCGCCAGCAGTCCCGACAATGGGAGGGGGACTGAAGCTTTCTTT
d_gene: TRBD1; v_gene: TRBV11-2; j_gene: TRBJ1-6; abundance: -; CDR3aa: CASSLETGSNSPLHF; CDR3nt: TGTGCCAGCAGCTTAGAGACAGGGAGCAACTCACCCCTCCACTTT
d_gene: -; v_gene: TRBV19; j_gene: TRBJ1-1; abundance: -; CDR3aa: CASNDRQGMNTEAFF; CDR3nt: TGTGCCAGTAATGACAGGCAGGGAATGAACACTGAAGCTTTCTTT
d_gene: TRBD1; v_gene: TRBV28; j_gene: TRBJ1-5; abundance: once; CDR3aa: CASSLQYRGGQGNQPQHF; CDR3nt: TGTGCCAGCAGTCTACAATATAGGGGGGGACAGGGCAATCAGCCCCAGCATTTT
d_gene: -; v_gene: TRBV28; j_gene: TRBJ1-5; abundance: -; CDR3aa: CASSFGQLSNQPQHF; CDR3nt: TGTGCCAGCAGTTTTGGGCAGCTATCAAATCAGCCCCAGCATTTT